This section outlines one T cell receptor beta chain sequence together with its context. Its antigen has not been determined. Within one base of it there is no much larger clone, and no base qualities were kept. Each collaborating institution followed its own protocols to collect whole blood in K2EDTA tubes. For TCRbeta analysis, collaborators shipped samples in one of three forms: frozen whole blood, isolated PBMCs, or DNA extracted from either of those sample types. CDR1 and CDR2 were assigned from the germline V gene as SGHTA and FQGNSA. The CDR3, from cysteine to phenylalanine, totals 14 residues. Just CDR3 DNA is preserved here, 42 bases in frame from base 1. The germline V end is reduced by 5 bases and the J end by 6 bases; junction bases left unmatched: 9. This sample was included in a study of blood T cell repertoires in COVID-19 (dated by TCRdb to about 2020). At the level of the whole study: Samples from collaborators originated in the United States, Italy and Spain and spanned both the acute and convalescent phases of COVID-19. Nearly every sample came with metadata listing a de-identified subject ID, COVID-19 status, age in years and sex. Samples came from the ongoing ImmuneRACE study (first 160 participants) plus 1,254 subjects from 6 global collaborators. The material from the prospective study consisted of cDNA or gDNA derived from T cells, B-cell-depleted T cells, or PBMCs. The dataset comprised deeply sampled blood TCRbeta repertoires from subjects exposed to, actively infected with, or recovered from COVID-19. Where HLA class I and class II types were available, the types were taken from metadata supplied by the sample provider, not from assay-based typing. A freely available public database, intended as a resource for researchers studying the immune response to SARS-CoV-2, is where the repertoires were released.

TCRbeta CDR3 regions were amplified from genomic DNA by means of the immunoSEQ Assay, a bias-controlled multiplex PCR. Concerning the study's data processing: The number of nucleated cells in each sample was estimated from the amplification of reference gene primers within the assay. Sequence reads were collapsed and filtered to measure the absolute abundance of every unique TCRbeta CDR3 rearrangement. Productive Simpson clonality was computed per sample as the square root of Simpson's diversity index over productive rearrangements. Sourced from immuneACCESS, this table was stored by TCRdb with only in-frame sequences that have V and J called. A share of the clones is absent; for the studies checked, an unresolved V gene accounts for under half, and the remainder has no known explanation. The V and J calls and the clone size are those of that table, but D and trimming were determined from the DNA. This sample is represented by 100,000 to 130,000 clones; about four fifths of them were singletons. The top ten constitute 4% to 4.5% of the sample.

Beyond this particular receptor, the publication reports: How much clinical and demographic metadata was included differed by source and by participant, and the metadata was provided uncurated.

The sequence links TRBV7-2 to TRBJ1-2, and 7 junctional nucleotides match TRBD1. Sequencing was carried out using peripheral blood. This receptor was obtained from a woman in her seventies with acute or convalescent COVID-19. The base sequence is TGTGCCAGCAGCGCCCGACAGGGAGGCGATGGCTACACCTTC. Its product reads: CASSARQGGDGYTF.